The text below deals with one TCR beta chain. Antigen specificity is unknown. The data stem from a study of cytomegalovirus exposure and HLA in healthy donors. General study points: Near-uniform donor sequencing depth was presumed by presence/absence analyses.

60 Vbeta and 13 Jbeta primers were used in PCR. TCRdb's table, derived via immunoSEQ multiplex PCR, lists solely in-frame clones and lacks some. The repertoire consists of some 140,000 clones, with 77% occurring once and the leading ten covering more than 1.1%. Source material: PBMCs. The clonotype originates from a woman between 40 and 50 years old in good health and CMV-seronegative.

The CDR3: CASRGRDRGREAFF. The CDR3 DNA reads as TGTGCCAGCAGAGGCCGGGACAGGGGGCGTGAAGCTTTCTTT. The chain uses TRBV6-5 and TRBJ1-1; the match to TRBD1 covers 12 bases. The CDR3 is 14 residues long. J lost 7 bases, V lost 6 bases, and 6 bases had no gene match. Germline loops: CDR1 MNHEY, CDR2 SVGAGI.